This T cell receptor (beta chain) was identified in a study of prognosis after radiotherapy for stage I lung cancer. The CDR3 spans 17 residues. From germline, CDR1 is SGHTA and CDR2 FQGNSA. Trimming at V came to 11 bases and at J to 3 bases, leaving 17 bases not matched to a gene. The TCR beta CDR3 region was amplified from genomic DNA, with two rounds of multiplex PCR being used for the amplification. Primers (each specific to one TRBV or TRBJ gene) were used in first-round PCR. TCRdb fed the multiplex PCR reads into MiXCR, producing one record per CDR3 protein. The data contain approximately 16,000 distinct CDR3 sequences, around a third of them singletons.

The sample consisted of PBMCs, taken before or after stereotactic body radiation therapy (not recorded which). The chain combines TRBV7-2 with TRBJ1-5, with 9 bases lining up with TRBD1. The source of this sequence is a donor of 50 years or more with non-small cell lung cancer. Written as DNA, the CDR3 is TGTGCCTCCTACAGAGAAGCTGGACAGGGGTACAATCAGCCCCAGCATTTT. Translated: CASYREAGQGYNQPQHF.